Here is one T cell receptor beta chain with its context. Looked up from germline, CDR1 is MNHEY and CDR2 is SVGAGI. This CDR3 contains 16 residues. Germline trimming cut 2 bases from V and 4 bases from J; bases unmatched to any gene: 10. This sample is part of a study of blood T cell repertoires in COVID-19. About the research overall: Acute and convalescent COVID-19 specimens originated in the United States, Italy and Spain. Nucleic acid was either cDNA or gDNA, and it came from T cells, B-cell-depleted T cells, or PBMCs.

In the original analysis: Estimated nucleated cell counts came from reference gene primer amplification. Sequencing was performed with immunoSEQ multiplex PCR; in TCRdb, only in-frame clones are kept and a portion is missing. D and trimming were read from the DNA, whereas the V and J calls and clone size are those reported in that table. The data hold 200,000 or so clones, with under 90% observed a single time. This TCR came from a man aged 30 to 45 with active or convalescent COVID-19. Material for sequencing was peripheral blood. The J gene is TRBJ1-1, the V gene TRBV6-5, with 7 bases aligning to TRBD1. The CDR3 DNA reads as TGTGCCAGCAGTTACGGAACAGGGGTGCTTCCCACTGAAGCTTTCTTT. It translates to CASSYGTGVLPTEAFF.